Shown below are 6 T cell receptor beta chains from a single sample sequenced in a study of identifying expanded T cells in peripheral blood. The repertoire was sequenced with immunoSEQ multiplex PCR; TCRdb's copy has only in-frame clones and lacks some. The table records about 100,000 clones, over 80% of them present only once. The sequencing sample was made of blood. The source of these receptors is a person between 18 and 75 years old in good health.

The chain carries TRBV4-1 and TRBJ2-5; D assignment may be TRBD1 or TRBD2 (5 bases each). This CDR3 contains 15 residues. Between the trimmed V and J ends, which lost 2 bases and 8 bases, there was a span of 18 bases. The germline V gene has CDR1 MGHRA and CDR2 YSYEKL. The CDR3 nucleotides read TGCGCCAGCAGCCAACGTGGGGGACCGCAAATCACCCAGTACTTC. Protein sequence: CASSQRGGPQITQYF.

The chain couples TRBV19 to TRBJ1-2; weak D call: TRBD1 (5 bases). Germline loops: CDR1 LNHDA, CDR2 SQIVND (reference sequence). V lost 7 bases and J 0 bases, leaving 9 bases between the germline ends. This CDR3 has 13 residues. CDR3 in amino acids: CASMRGANYGYTF. CDR3 DNA sequence: TGTGCCAGTATGAGGGGAGCTAACTATGGCTACACCTTC.

The chain uses TRBV30 and TRBJ2-1, with 11 nucleotides matching TRBD1. The germline gives CDR1 GTSNPN, CDR2 SVGIG (reference sequence). This CDR3 spans 14 amino acids. Trimming took 5 bases from V and 6 from J; bases not matched to a gene: 6. In nucleotides, the CDR3 is TGTGCCTGGGGCCCGGGACAGGGGGTCAATGAGCAGTTCTTC. Its translation: CAWGPGQGVNEQFF.

J is TRBJ2-4 and V is TRBV7-8, with a possible D match to TRBD1 (6 bases). Germline V gene data show CDR1 as SGHVS and CDR2 as FQNEAQ. The CDR3 spans 14 residues. V was pared by 5 bases and J by 9 bases, with 17 bases between. In DNA, the CDR3 is TGTGCCAGCAGCCCCCGGACAGCCAAGGGCATTCAGTACTTC. Protein: CASSPRTAKGIQYF.

This chain links TRBV27 with TRBJ1-5; a possible D gene is TRBD1 (5 bases). Germline CDR1 is MNHEY and CDR2 is SMNVEV (reference sequence). This CDR3 comprises 15 residues. V was cut by 6 bases and J by 4 bases, with 16 bases left in between. CDR3 sequence reads: CASSPRGGWNQPQHF. In DNA form, the CDR3 reads TGTGCCAGCAGCCCCCGGGGGGGGTGGAATCAGCCCCAGCATTTT.

The chain carries TRBV19 and TRBJ1-4; D is ambiguous. CDR1 LNHDA and CDR2 SQIVND come from the germline V gene (reference sequence). Trimming left V 5 bases short and J 0 bases short, with 7 bases between. The CDR3 is 14 residues long. The CDR3 DNA follows: TGTGCCAGTAGTCCACCTGCAACTAATGAAAAACTGTTTTTT. Translating gives CASSPPATNEKLFF.